A selection of T cell receptor beta chains follows, all from one sample in a study of blood T cell repertoires in COVID-19. Profiled with immunoSEQ multiplex PCR; TCRdb holds only in-frame clones, not every one. Here the sample spans 100,000 to 150,000 clones, approximately 86% being singletons. The source material was PBMCs or T cells enriched from blood (not recorded which). These receptors were obtained from a woman between 50 and 59 years old who had recovered from COVID-19. Each CDR3 is given with its conserved first and last residue. D genes are given only for firm matches. Clone size is shown for a subset of rows, as once, few, many or a class of expanded clone.

abundance,d_gene,j_gene,len,v_gene,CDR3nt,CDR3aa
.,.,TRBJ2-5,12,TRBV7-8,TGTGCCAGCAGCCTTCAGAGGGAGACCCAGTACTTC,CASSLQRETQYF
few,.,TRBJ2-2,12,TRBV30,TGTGCCTGGAAGGGGTTCACCGGGGAGCTGTTTTTT,CAWKGFTGELFF
.,.,TRBJ1-1,13,TRBV12-3/TRBV12-4,TGTGCCAGCAGTACTATTGGCGACACTGAAGCTTTCTTT,CASSTIGDTEAFF
.,.,TRBJ1-2,14,TRBV24-1,TGTGCCACCAGTGATTCCAGAAAAGGGGATGGCTACACCTTC,CATSDSRKGDGYTF
.,.,TRBJ2-7,15,TRBV10-3,TGTGCCATCAGTGAGTCGGGCAGCTTCTCCTACGAGCAGTACTTC,CAISESGSFSYEQYF
.,.,TRBJ2-1,16,TRBV21-1,TGTGCCAGCAGCCCAGGGGGCATCAGCTCCTACAATGAGCAGTTCTTC,CASSPGGISSYNEQFF
.,TRBD1,TRBJ2-7,14,TRBV6-5,TGTGCCAGCAGAGACAGGGAAAGGACTGACGAGCAGTACTTC,CASRDRERTDEQYF
.,TRBD1,TRBJ1-4,18,TRBV27,TGTGCCAGCAGCCCATCCGGACAGGGGCCTTCAACTAATGAAAAACTGTTTTTT,CASSPSGQGPSTNEKLFF
.,.,TRBJ1-2,15,TRBV3-1/TRBV3-2,TGTGCCAGCAGCCAAACAGGGCGCCCCGACTATGGCTACACCTTC,CASSQTGRPDYGYTF
.,TRBD2,TRBJ2-2,15,TRBV5-1,TGCGCCAGCAGCATACTAGCGGGGAACACCGGGGAGCTGTTTTTT,CASSILAGNTGELFF
.,.,TRBJ2-2,14,TRBV29-1,TGCAGCGTTGAGGGGGGTAGGGGCACCGGGGAGCTGTTTTTT,CSVEGGRGTGELFF
once,TRBD1,TRBJ1-2,13,TRBV19,TGTGCCAGTAGGGCGGGGACAGACTATGGCTACACCTTC,CASRAGTDYGYTF
.,TRBD2,TRBJ2-5,14,TRBV7-2,TGTGCCAGCAGTACCGGGACTAGCGGGAAGACCCAGTACTTC,CASSTGTSGKTQYF
once,.,TRBJ2-5,10,TRBV25-1,TGTGCCAGCACAGGGGAGACCCAGTACTTC,CASTGETQYF
.,.,TRBJ1-4,16,TRBV18,TGTGCCAGCTCACCCCTCGGGGGGCGCTGGAATGAAAAACTGTTTTTT,CASSPLGGRWNEKLFF
.,TRBD1,TRBJ2-7,15,TRBV6-5,TGTGCCAGCAGTTACCTGGACAGGGGGCGAGGGGAGCAGTACTTC,CASSYLDRGRGEQYF
few,TRBD1,TRBJ2-5,14,TRBV18,TGTGCCAGCTACAGAACAGGGGTTGTAGAGACCCAGTACTTC,CASYRTGVVETQYF
.,TRBD1,TRBJ2-5,15,TRBV5-1,TGCGCCAGCAGGTCTCGGACAGGCACGGGCGAGACCCAGTACTTC,CASRSRTGTGETQYF
.,.,TRBJ1-1,14,TRBV29-1,TGCAGCGATAGGACAGAATTGGGGAACACTGAAGCTTTCTTT,CSDRTELGNTEAFF
.,.,TRBJ2-1,16,TRBV10-1,TGCGCCAGCAGTGAGTCAGACCAGGGGACGGACAATGAGCAGTTCTTC,CASSESDQGTDNEQFF
once,.,TRBJ2-7,13,TRBV2,TGTGCCAGCACGGGCCAGGGGATCTCCGAGCAGTACTTC,CASTGQGISEQYF
.,.,TRBJ1-2,15,TRBV7-2,TGTGCCAGCAGCCGGGGGGGGAGGTTTCCCGTTGGCTACACCTTC,CASSRGGRFPVGYTF
.,.,TRBJ1-5,13,TRBV19,TGTGCCAGTAGTATAGCGGGGAATCAGCCCCAGCATTTT,CASSIAGNQPQHF
.,TRBD2,TRBJ2-5,14,TRBV29-1,TGCAGCGTTGAGGGACTAGGAGTCGGTGAGACCCAGTACTTC,CSVEGLGVGETQYF
.,TRBD2,TRBJ2-1,15,TRBV5-1,TGCGCCAGCGAGCTGACTAGCGGGGGGGTAAATGAGCAGTTCTTC,CASELTSGGVNEQFF
.,.,TRBJ2-2,15,TRBV5-1,TGCGCCAGCAGTCGGGGGGCAGGAGGAACCGGGGAGCTGTTTTTT,CASSRGAGGTGELFF
.,.,TRBJ2-1,14,TRBV10-2,TGCGCCAGCAGTGAGGGGTTTTTCGGAGGTGAGCAGTTCTTC,CASSEGFFGGEQFF
.,TRBD1,TRBJ1-1,16,TRBV5-4,TGTGCCAGCAGCTTGGGTGGGGACAGAGAGAACACTGAAGCTTTCTTT,CASSLGGDRENTEAFF
.,TRBD1,TRBJ2-3,15,TRBV6-5,TGTGCCGCCGGGTTGGGACAGGGGTTCACAGATACGCAGTATTTT,CAAGLGQGFTDTQYF
few,TRBD1,TRBJ1-2,14,TRBV5-1,TGCGCCAGCAGCTTGTGGACAGGCCTCTATGGCTACACCTTC,CASSLWTGLYGYTF
few,.,TRBJ1-3,15,TRBV11-2,TGTGCCAGCAGCCCAAGCCCCGGCTCTGGAAACACCATATATTTT,CASSPSPGSGNTIYF
.,TRBD2,TRBJ2-2,18,TRBV5-1,TGCGCCAGCAGCTTGGCGCTAGCGGGGCCCGCGAACACCGGGGAGCTGTTTTTT,CASSLALAGPANTGELFF
.,.,TRBJ2-3,17,TRBV3-1/TRBV3-2,TGTGCCAGCAGCCAAGATATTGCGGGGGCCGGCACAGATACGCAGTATTTT,CASSQDIAGAGTDTQYF
.,TRBD1,TRBJ2-2,18,TRBV29-1,TGCAGCGTTGAGATCCCCCCCGGGACAGGGGGTTTGACCGGGGAGCTGTTTTTT,CSVEIPPGTGGLTGELFF
.,.,TRBJ1-1,15,TRBV20-1,TGCAGTGCTAGTTACGCCGGGGGTGGGAACACTGAAGCTTTCTTT,CSASYAGGGNTEAFF
.,TRBD1,TRBJ1-2,14,TRBV6-2/TRBV6-3,TGTGCCAGCAGTTACGGGGACAGTAACTATGGCTACACCTTC,CASSYGDSNYGYTF
once,.,TRBJ1-1,13,TRBV7-9,TGTGCCAGCAGCTTACAGGAGAACACTGAAGCTTTCTTT,CASSLQENTEAFF
.,.,TRBJ1-1,12,TRBV5-3,TGTGCCAGAAGCTGGGGAGAAAGGAGAGCTTTCTTT,CARSWGERRAFF
once,.,TRBJ2-6,17,TRBV3-1/TRBV3-2,TGTGCCAGCAGCCAAGAAGCTTCTAGCTCTGGGGCCAACGTCCTGACTTTC,CASSQEASSSGANVLTF
.,.,TRBJ1-3,14,TRBV9,TGTGCCAGCAGCGTAGTTGGGGGACTGGACACCATATATTTT,CASSVVGGLDTIYF
.,.,TRBJ1-1,13,TRBV19,TGTGCCAGTAGTATCGAGCAGAACACTGAAGCTTTCTTT,CASSIEQNTEAFF
few,TRBD1,TRBJ2-1,16,TRBV5-1,TGCGCCAGCAGCTTACGGACAGGGGGCGATTTTGGTGAGCAGTTCTTC,CASSLRTGGDFGEQFF
.,.,TRBJ2-3,14,TRBV10-2,TGCGCCAGCAGTGAGTCTCCAGGGATGGATACGCAGTATTTT,CASSESPGMDTQYF